This T cell receptor (beta chain) was sequenced in a study of shared clonotypes between healthy human individuals. This clone was counted once. This CDR3 spans 15 amino acids. Trimming removed 3 bases from V and 4 bases from J; junction bases left unmatched: 4. Germline V gene lookup returns CDR1 MNHEY and CDR2 SVGAGI. For every subset, genomic DNA was evenly distributed across several immunoSEQ plates. Profiled with immunoSEQ multiplex PCR; TCRdb holds only in-frame clones, not every one. The sample lists under 2,500,000 clones; nearly 97% were seen once. The receptor was derived from a man younger than 30 in good health. Sequencing was carried out using naive CD4+ T cells sorted from blood. Specified subset: CD45RA+ positively selected. The V and J genes are TRBV6-5 and TRBJ2-5; 11 bases line up with TRBD2. Here the CDR3 reads CASSYLAGGRETQYF. The CDR3 DNA follows: TGTGCCAGCAGTTATTTAGCGGGGGGGCGAGAGACCCAGTACTTC.